These T cell receptor beta chains were read from a single sample in a study of human T cells and chemical hapten exposure. TCRdb ran MiXCR on the RACE reads and lists one entry per CDR3 protein. The sample consists of roughly 180,000 distinct CDR3 sequences, about 20% of them appearing once. This sample comprised whole blood, obtained in connection with sensitization to the hapten diphenylcyclopropenone (DPC). These receptors originate from a woman in her 50s with alopecia areata. Some clones in this sample may be carry-over from other donors' samples. CDR3s include the opening cysteine and the closing phenylalanine or tryptophan. The D gene is left open where the match is weak. Clone size is stated in some rows and not others, as once, few, many or a class when expanded.

TRBV29-1	few	TRBJ2-3	TRBD2	TGCAGCGTTGAAAAGCGGCTAGCGGGGAGCACAGATACGCAGTATTTT	CSVEKRLAGSTDTQYF
TRBV12-3/TRBV12-4	.	TRBJ1-4	.	TGTGCCAGCAGACAGGGTCAGGGTGAAAAACTGTTTTTT	CASRQGQGEKLFF
TRBV20-1	.	TRBJ1-1	.	TGCAGTGCTAGCGGGAGGGCTGCCACTGAAGCTTTCTTT	CSASGRAATEAFF
TRBV29-1	few	TRBJ1-1	.	TGCAGCGTTGCAACCGGGGAGCATGAAGCTTTCTTT	CSVATGEHEAFF
TRBV20-1	.	TRBJ2-7	.	TGCAGTGCTAGTGGGCTAGATTCCTACGAGCAGTACTTC	CSASGLDSYEQYF
TRBV10-3	few	TRBJ2-1	TRBD1	TGTGCCATCAGTGGGCCGGGACAGGAGACCTACAATGAGCAGTTCTTC	CAISGPGQETYNEQFF
TRBV5-1	few	TRBJ1-4	.	TGCGCCAGCAGCTTACGGGGCGGGTTCGAGGAAAAACTGTTTTTT	CASSLRGGFEEKLFF
TRBV7-9	many	TRBJ2-1	.	TGTGCCAGCAGCTCGGGCGGGATTTCCCATGAGCAGTTCTTC	CASSSGGISHEQFF
TRBV20-1	.	TRBJ2-3	.	TGCAGTGCTAGAGAGGGTTTCACAGATACGCAGTATTTT	CSAREGFTDTQYF
TRBV10-3	few	TRBJ2-7	.	TGTGCCATCAGCGGGGACGGGTACGAGCAGTACTTC	CAISGDGYEQYF
TRBV20-1	few	TRBJ2-1	TRBD2	TGCAGTGCTGACCCGGGACTAGCGGGAGTAGAGGAGCAGTTCTTC	CSADPGLAGVEEQFF
TRBV20-1	many	TRBJ2-3	TRBD1	TGCAGTGCTAGGTGGGACAGGGACACAGATACGCAGTATTTT	CSARWDRDTDTQYF
TRBV29-1	few	TRBJ2-5	.	TGCAGCGTTGTCAGCGTCAGGAGTTGGTGGACCCAGTACTTC	CSVVSVRSWWTQYF
TRBV12-3/TRBV12-4	few	TRBJ1-5	.	TGTGCCAGCCGGGGACCTCTCAATCAGCCCCAGCATTTT	CASRGPLNQPQHF
TRBV30	.	TRBJ2-7	TRBD2	TGTGCCTGGAGTGTACTAGCGGTGGTGGGGGAGCAGTACTTC	CAWSVLAVVGEQYF
TRBV20-1	.	TRBJ1-1	.	TGCAGTGCTAGGACCGGGAGAACCGAAGCTTTCTTT	CSARTGRTEAFF
TRBV11-2	.	TRBJ2-7	.	TGTGCCAGCAGCCCCCTCGGGGGATCCTACGAGCAGTACTTC	CASSPLGGSYEQYF
TRBV12-3/TRBV12-4	few	TRBJ1-3	.	TGTGCCAGCAGTCCCGACGACCGACAAGTTGGAAACACCATATATTTT	CASSPDDRQVGNTIYF
TRBV7-6	many	TRBJ2-7	TRBD2	TGTGCCAGCAGCTTTAGCGGGAATCACGAGCAGTACTTC	CASSFSGNHEQYF
TRBV20-1	many	TRBJ2-5	.	TGCAGTGCTATCCGGGACCTGGAGACCCAGTACTTC	CSAIRDLETQYF
TRBV7-2	few	TRBJ2-6	TRBD1	TGTGCCAGCAGCGCGGCAACAGGGGCGGGGGCCAACGTCCTGACTTTC	CASSAATGAGANVLTF
TRBV3-1	few	TRBJ2-7	.	TGTGCCAGCAGCCAAGTCACGGGCGAGCAGTACTTC	CASSQVTGEQYF
TRBV29-1	.	TRBJ2-5	.	TGCAGCGTTGTGCCGGGCCAAGAGACCCAGTACTTC	CSVVPGQETQYF
TRBV11-2	few	TRBJ1-1	TRBD1	TGTGCCAGCAGCCTCCGGGACAGGGCTACTGAAGCTTTCTTT	CASSLRDRATEAFF
TRBV4-2	.	TRBJ1-2	.	TGTGCCAGCAGCCAAGACAGGGGATCGCCCTATGGCTACACCTTC	CASSQDRGSPYGYTF
TRBV3-1	.	TRBJ2-2	.	TGTGCCAGCAGCCAAGTTCAGGTTGGAACCGGGGAGCTGTTTTTT	CASSQVQVGTGELFF
TRBV5-1	few	TRBJ2-6	.	TGCGCCAGCAGCCTGGATTTCTCTGGGGCCAACGTCCTGACTTTC	CASSLDFSGANVLTF
TRBV7-9	many	TRBJ1-1	TRBD1	TGTGCCAGCAGCTTAGAGGGGGCGAACACTGAAGCTTTCTTT	CASSLEGANTEAFF
TRBV4-1	few	TRBJ2-7	.	TGCGCCAGCAGCCTAGCTGGTGACAGGCCGACCTACGAGCAGTACTTC	CASSLAGDRPTYEQYF
TRBV20-1	.	TRBJ2-1	TRBD2	TGCAGTGCTAGAGAGAGCGGACTAGCGTTCTATGAGCAGTTCTTC	CSARESGLAFYEQFF
TRBV18	.	TRBJ2-3	.	TGTGCCAGCTCACCACCGGGGGGACTGGGAGATACGCAGTATTTT	CASSPPGGLGDTQYF
TRBV29-1	many	TRBJ2-7	.	TGCAGCGTGGGGGGCAGTGTCTACGAGCAGTACTTC	CSVGGSVYEQYF
TRBV11-3	few	TRBJ1-1	.	TGTGCCAGCAGCAAAGGGCCGGGGAATTCGAACACTGAAGCTTTCTTT	CASSKGPGNSNTEAFF
TRBV2	.	TRBJ2-2	.	TGTGCCAGCAGTATGGACACCGGGGAGCTGTTTTTT	CASSMDTGELFF
TRBV10-3	.	TRBJ2-3	.	TGTGCCATCAGTGCTTACCAAGCTAGGGGGGGAACAGATACGCAGTATTTT	CAISAYQARGGTDTQYF
TRBV6-5	.	TRBJ1-2	TRBD1	TGTGCCAGCAGCCGAGGGACAGGGGGGGTTTACTATGGCTACACCTTC	CASSRGTGGVYYGYTF
TRBV29-1	.	TRBJ2-5	.	TGCAGCGTTGATCCTGGCAGACAAGAGACCCAGTACTTC	CSVDPGRQETQYF
TRBV29-1	.	TRBJ1-4	.	TGCAGCGGAGGGGTTAATGAAAAACTGTTTTTT	CSGGVNEKLFF
TRBV5-4	.	TRBJ2-3	TRBD2	TGTGCCAGCAGTCCCGGGAGGGCCGAAACAGATACGCAGTATTTT	CASSPGRAETDTQYF
TRBV6-6	.	TRBJ2-1	.	TGTGCCAGCACCCTTTGGGGGGAGCAGTTCTTC	CASTLWGEQFF
TRBV4-2	.	TRBJ1-1	.	TGTGCCAGCAGCCAAGAAGAAGAGGTCACTGAAGCTTTCTTT	CASSQEEEVTEAFF
TRBV11-1	.	TRBJ1-4	.	TGTGCCAGCACCGCAGCCGGGGTTCGGGAAAAACTGTTTTTT	CASTAAGVREKLFF
TRBV20-1	.	TRBJ2-3	.	TGCAGTGCCACTTCATTAGAGGATCGCACAGATACGCAGTATTTT	CSATSLEDRTDTQYF
TRBV7-8	many	TRBJ1-1	.	TGTGCCAGCAGCTTAACTGAAGCTTTCTTT	CASSLTEAFF
TRBV7-8	few	TRBJ2-3	.	TGTGCCAGCAGCCTGGGGGCTAGAGCTGGCACAGATACGCAGTATTTT	CASSLGARAGTDTQYF
TRBV2	.	TRBJ2-5	.	TGTGCCAGCAGTGAAGCAGCGTTCCAAGAGACCCAGTACTTC	CASSEAAFQETQYF